These 3 T cell receptor beta chains share one sample of origin, sequenced in a study of blood T cell repertoires in COVID-19 (dated by TCRdb to about 2020). Receptor amplification or capture employed the immunoSEQ multiplex PCR assay. In its TCRdb copy, this immuneACCESS table keeps in-frame sequences only and misses some clones. Where compared with another copy, unresolved V genes explain less than half of these, and the others have no known cause. In all, the sample holds approximately 90,000 clones, and around nine tenths of those were seen once. The ten largest clones add up to roughly a sixth of the sample. The sample comprised peripheral blood. The receptors were gathered from a woman of 80 years or more with acute or convalescent COVID-19.

V usage is TRBV27 and J usage is TRBJ2-7; 7 bases agree with TRBD2. The V segment lost 1 base and the J segment 5 bases; nucleotides outside the gene matches: 5. The CDR3 consists of 14 residues. Germline V lookup: CDR1 MNHEY, CDR2 SMNVEV (reference sequence). This chain's CDR3 is CASSLYGGLNEQYF. The CDR3 region has the DNA TGTGCCAGCAGTTTATACGGGGGGTTGAACGAGCAGTACTTC.

The V call is TRBV3-1 (or the pseudogene TRBV3-2), the J call TRBJ1-1, with D unresolved. The V end lost 4 bases, the J end lost 8 bases, and 11 bases lay between the germline ends. The CDR3 contains 12 residues. Germline CDR1 is LGHDT and CDR2 is YNNKEL (reference sequence). The CDR3 sequence: CASSLASTEAFF. The DNA for the CDR3 is TGTGCCAGCAGCCTGGCCTCCACGGAAGCTTTCTTT.

This clone was counted a single time. This rearrangement joins TRBV19 to TRBJ2-2; D perhaps matches TRBD2 (5 bases). Trimming left V 3 bases short and J 4 bases short, with 18 bases between. CDR1 is LNHDA, CDR2 SQIVND, per germline (reference sequence). The CDR3 is made up of 17 amino acids. The CDR3 reads CASSILSGKIGTGELFF. CDR3 in DNA: TGTGCCAGTAGTATCTTATCGGGGAAAATAGGCACCGGGGAGCTGTTTTTT.